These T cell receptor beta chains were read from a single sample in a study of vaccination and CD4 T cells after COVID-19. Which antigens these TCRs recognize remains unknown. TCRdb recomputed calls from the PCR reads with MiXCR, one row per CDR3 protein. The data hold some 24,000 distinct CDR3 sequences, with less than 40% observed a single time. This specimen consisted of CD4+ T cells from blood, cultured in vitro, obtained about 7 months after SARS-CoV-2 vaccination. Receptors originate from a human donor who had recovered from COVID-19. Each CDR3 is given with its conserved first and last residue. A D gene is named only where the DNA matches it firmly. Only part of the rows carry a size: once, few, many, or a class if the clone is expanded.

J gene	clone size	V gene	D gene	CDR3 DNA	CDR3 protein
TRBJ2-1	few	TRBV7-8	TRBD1	TGTGCCAGCAGCGAAAACAGGGGAGTATACAATGAGCAGTTCTTC	CASSENRGVYNEQFF
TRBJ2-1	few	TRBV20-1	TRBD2	TGCAGTGCTACCAGACCCGGGAGGGCCAACAATGAGCAGTTCTTC	CSATRPGRANNEQFF
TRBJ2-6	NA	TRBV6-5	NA	TGTGCCAGCAGTTACTCGATTGGGGCCAACGTCCTGACTTTC	CASSYSIGANVLTF
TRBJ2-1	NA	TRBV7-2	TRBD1	TGTGCCAGCAGCTACGGGACAGGGCTAACCAATGAGCAGTTCTTC	CASSYGTGLTNEQFF
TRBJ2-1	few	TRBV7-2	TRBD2	TGTGCCAGCAGATCGAAGCGGGAGAGAATGGGGAATGAGCAGTTCTTC	CASRSKRERMGNEQFF
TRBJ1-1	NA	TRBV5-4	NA	TGTGCCAGCAGCTTGGAACAGGCACAGAACACTGAAGCTTTCTTT	CASSLEQAQNTEAFF
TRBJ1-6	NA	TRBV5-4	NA	TGTGCCAGCAGCTTGGAAGGCCGGCGGACTCTCCACTTT	CASSLEGRRTLHF
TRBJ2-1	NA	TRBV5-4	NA	TGTGCCAGCAGCTTGGAGGCGGCGGGGCCGGGCAATGAGCAGTTCTTC	CASSLEAAGPGNEQFF
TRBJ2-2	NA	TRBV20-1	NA	TGCAGTGCTAGAGATATCGGGACCGAACACACCGGGGAGCTGTTTTTT	CSARDIGTEHTGELFF
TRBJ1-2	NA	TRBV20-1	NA	TGCAGTGCGCTCCCCGGGCGGTCTGGCTACACCTTC	CSALPGRSGYTF
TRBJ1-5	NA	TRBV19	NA	TGTGCCAGTAGTCATCAGCTTAGCAATCAGCCCCAGCATTTT	CASSHQLSNQPQHF